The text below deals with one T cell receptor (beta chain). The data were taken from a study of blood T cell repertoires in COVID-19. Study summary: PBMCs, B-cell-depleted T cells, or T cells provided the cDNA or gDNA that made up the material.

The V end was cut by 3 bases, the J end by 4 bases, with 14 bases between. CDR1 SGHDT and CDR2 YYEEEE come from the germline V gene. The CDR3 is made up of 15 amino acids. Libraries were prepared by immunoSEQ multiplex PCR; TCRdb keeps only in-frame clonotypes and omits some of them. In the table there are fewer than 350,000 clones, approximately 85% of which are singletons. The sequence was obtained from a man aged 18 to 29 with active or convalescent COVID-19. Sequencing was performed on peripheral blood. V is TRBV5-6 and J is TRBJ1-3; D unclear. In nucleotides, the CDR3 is TGTGCCAGCAGCTCGGGGTCGTATCCAGGAAACACCATATATTTT. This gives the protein CASSSGSYPGNTIYF.